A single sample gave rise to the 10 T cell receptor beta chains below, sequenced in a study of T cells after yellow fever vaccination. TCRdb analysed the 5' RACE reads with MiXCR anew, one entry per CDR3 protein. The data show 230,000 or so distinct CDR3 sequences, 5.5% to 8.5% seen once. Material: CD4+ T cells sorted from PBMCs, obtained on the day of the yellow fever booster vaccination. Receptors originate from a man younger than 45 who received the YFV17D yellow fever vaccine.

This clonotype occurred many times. The CDR3 sequence: CASSLMGTGTEAFF. The CDR3 coding sequence is TGTGCCAGCAGCTTGATGGGGACCGGCACTGAAGCTTTCTTT. The rearrangement joins TRBV5-5 to TRBJ1-1; the D gene is possibly TRBD1 (5 bases). Germline V lookup: CDR1 SGHKS, CDR2 YYEKEE (reference sequence). The CDR3 length is 14 residues. Trimming removed 1 base at V and 4 bases at J, with 11 bases between.

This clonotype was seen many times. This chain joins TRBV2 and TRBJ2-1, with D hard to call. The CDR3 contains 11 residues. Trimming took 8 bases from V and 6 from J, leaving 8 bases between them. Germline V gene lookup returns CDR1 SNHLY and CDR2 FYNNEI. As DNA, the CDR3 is TGTGCCAGCCAGAGAGCCAATGAGCAGTTCTTC. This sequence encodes CASQRANEQFF.

CDR3 in amino acids: CASSAGSQETQYF. The CDR3, as DNA: TGCGCCAGCAGTGCGGGCTCCCAAGAGACCCAGTACTTC. The chain carries TRBV10-1 and TRBJ2-5, with no clear D. V shed 4 bases and J shed 1 base, with 7 bases lying between them. The CDR3 totals 13 residues. Looked up from germline, CDR1 is WNHNN and CDR2 is SYGVQD (reference sequence).

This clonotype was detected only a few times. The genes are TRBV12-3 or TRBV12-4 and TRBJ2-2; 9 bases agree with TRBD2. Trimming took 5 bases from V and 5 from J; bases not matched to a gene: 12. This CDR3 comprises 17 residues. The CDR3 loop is CASSIRLLAGATGELFF. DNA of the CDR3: TGTGCCAGCAGTATACGACTGTTAGCGGGAGCTACCGGGGAGCTGTTTTTT.

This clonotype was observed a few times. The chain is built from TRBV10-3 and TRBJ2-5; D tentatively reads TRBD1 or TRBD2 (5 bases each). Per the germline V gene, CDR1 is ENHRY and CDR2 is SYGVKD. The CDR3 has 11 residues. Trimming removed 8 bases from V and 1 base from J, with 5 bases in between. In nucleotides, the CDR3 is TGTGCCATCGGGGGCCAAGAGACCCAGTACTTC. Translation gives CAIGGQETQYF.

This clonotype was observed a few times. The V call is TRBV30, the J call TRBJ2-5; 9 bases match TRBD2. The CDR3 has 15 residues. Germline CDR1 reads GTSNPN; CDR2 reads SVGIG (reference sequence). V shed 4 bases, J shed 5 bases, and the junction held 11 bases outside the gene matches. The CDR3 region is CAWKTAGGPRETQYF. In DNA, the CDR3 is TGTGCCTGGAAGACGGCGGGAGGGCCTCGTGAGACCCAGTACTTC.

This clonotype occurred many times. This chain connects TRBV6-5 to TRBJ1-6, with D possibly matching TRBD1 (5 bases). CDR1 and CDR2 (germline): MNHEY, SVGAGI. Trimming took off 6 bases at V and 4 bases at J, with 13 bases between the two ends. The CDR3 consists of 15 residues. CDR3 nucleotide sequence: TGTGCCAGCAGACCCTCACAGGCGTATAATTCACCCCTCCACTTT. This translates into CASRPSQAYNSPLHF.

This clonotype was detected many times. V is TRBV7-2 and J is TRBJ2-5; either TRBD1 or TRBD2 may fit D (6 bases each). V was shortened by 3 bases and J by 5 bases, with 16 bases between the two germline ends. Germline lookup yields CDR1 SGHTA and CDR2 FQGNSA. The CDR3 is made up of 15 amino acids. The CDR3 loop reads CASSLGGAGWETQYF. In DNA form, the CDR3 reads TGTGCCAGCAGCTTGGGGGGCGCGGGTTGGGAGACCCAGTACTTC.

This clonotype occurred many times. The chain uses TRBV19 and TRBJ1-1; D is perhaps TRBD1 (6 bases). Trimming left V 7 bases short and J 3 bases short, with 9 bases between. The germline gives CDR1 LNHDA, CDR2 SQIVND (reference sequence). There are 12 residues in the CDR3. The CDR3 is CASNDRYTEAFF. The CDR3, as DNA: TGTGCCAGTAATGACAGGTACACTGAAGCTTTCTTT.

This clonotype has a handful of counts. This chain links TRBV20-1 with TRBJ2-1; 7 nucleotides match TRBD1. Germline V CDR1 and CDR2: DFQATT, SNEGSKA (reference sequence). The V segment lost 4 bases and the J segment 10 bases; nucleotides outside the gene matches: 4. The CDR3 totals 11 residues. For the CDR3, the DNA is TGCAGTGCTAACAGGGGACGGGAGCAGTTCTTC. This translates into CSANRGREQFF.